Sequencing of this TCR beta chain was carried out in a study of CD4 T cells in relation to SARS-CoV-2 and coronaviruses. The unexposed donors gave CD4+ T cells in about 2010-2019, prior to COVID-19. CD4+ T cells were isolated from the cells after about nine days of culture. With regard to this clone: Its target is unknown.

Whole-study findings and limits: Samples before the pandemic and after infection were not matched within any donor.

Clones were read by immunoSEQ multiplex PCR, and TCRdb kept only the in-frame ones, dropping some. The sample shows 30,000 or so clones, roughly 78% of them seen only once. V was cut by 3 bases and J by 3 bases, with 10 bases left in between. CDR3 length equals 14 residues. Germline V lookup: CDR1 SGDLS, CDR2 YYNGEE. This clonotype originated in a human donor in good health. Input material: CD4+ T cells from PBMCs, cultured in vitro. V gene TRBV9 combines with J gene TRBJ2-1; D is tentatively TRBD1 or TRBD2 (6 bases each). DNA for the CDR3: TGTGCCAGCAGCGAGGGGGGAATCTACAATGAGCAGTTCTTC. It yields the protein CASSEGGIYNEQFF.